These 2 T cell receptor beta chains came from one sample sequenced in a study of Graves' ophthalmopathy and Graves' hyperthyroidism. The study amplified TCR beta CDR3 regions using RNA transcripts. Second-round multiplex PCR came after a first-round RT-PCR that employed HTBI primers. TCRdb redid the calling of the multiplex PCR reads with MiXCR, one entry per CDR3 protein. Here the sample spans approximately 41,000 distinct CDR3 sequences, 45% to 60% being singletons. The specimen sequenced was peripheral blood. The receptor set was obtained from an adult man with Graves' ophthalmopathy.

This chain joins TRBV20-1 and TRBJ2-5, with D possibly matching TRBD2 (5 bases). This CDR3 region has 16 residues. Germline-derived CDR1 and CDR2 are DFQATT and SNEGSKA (reference sequence). The V and J ends lost 1 base and 2 bases respectively, with 17 bases between them. Here the CDR3 DNA reads TGCAGTGCTAGAGGCGGTGGTGGAGCGGAGCAAGAGACCCAGTACTTC. It specifies CSARGGGGAEQETQYF.

The chain is built from TRBV5-4 and TRBJ2-6; TRBD1 aligns across 7 bases. CDR3 length equals 18 residues. V lost 5 bases, J lost 4 bases, and 15 bases stayed unmatched. From germline, CDR1 is SGHNT and CDR2 YYREEE (reference sequence). CDR3 coding DNA: TGTGCCAGCAGTCCCGGGACAGCTAGTTCGTGGGGGGCCAACGTCCTGACTTTC. Its translation: CASSPGTASSWGANVLTF.